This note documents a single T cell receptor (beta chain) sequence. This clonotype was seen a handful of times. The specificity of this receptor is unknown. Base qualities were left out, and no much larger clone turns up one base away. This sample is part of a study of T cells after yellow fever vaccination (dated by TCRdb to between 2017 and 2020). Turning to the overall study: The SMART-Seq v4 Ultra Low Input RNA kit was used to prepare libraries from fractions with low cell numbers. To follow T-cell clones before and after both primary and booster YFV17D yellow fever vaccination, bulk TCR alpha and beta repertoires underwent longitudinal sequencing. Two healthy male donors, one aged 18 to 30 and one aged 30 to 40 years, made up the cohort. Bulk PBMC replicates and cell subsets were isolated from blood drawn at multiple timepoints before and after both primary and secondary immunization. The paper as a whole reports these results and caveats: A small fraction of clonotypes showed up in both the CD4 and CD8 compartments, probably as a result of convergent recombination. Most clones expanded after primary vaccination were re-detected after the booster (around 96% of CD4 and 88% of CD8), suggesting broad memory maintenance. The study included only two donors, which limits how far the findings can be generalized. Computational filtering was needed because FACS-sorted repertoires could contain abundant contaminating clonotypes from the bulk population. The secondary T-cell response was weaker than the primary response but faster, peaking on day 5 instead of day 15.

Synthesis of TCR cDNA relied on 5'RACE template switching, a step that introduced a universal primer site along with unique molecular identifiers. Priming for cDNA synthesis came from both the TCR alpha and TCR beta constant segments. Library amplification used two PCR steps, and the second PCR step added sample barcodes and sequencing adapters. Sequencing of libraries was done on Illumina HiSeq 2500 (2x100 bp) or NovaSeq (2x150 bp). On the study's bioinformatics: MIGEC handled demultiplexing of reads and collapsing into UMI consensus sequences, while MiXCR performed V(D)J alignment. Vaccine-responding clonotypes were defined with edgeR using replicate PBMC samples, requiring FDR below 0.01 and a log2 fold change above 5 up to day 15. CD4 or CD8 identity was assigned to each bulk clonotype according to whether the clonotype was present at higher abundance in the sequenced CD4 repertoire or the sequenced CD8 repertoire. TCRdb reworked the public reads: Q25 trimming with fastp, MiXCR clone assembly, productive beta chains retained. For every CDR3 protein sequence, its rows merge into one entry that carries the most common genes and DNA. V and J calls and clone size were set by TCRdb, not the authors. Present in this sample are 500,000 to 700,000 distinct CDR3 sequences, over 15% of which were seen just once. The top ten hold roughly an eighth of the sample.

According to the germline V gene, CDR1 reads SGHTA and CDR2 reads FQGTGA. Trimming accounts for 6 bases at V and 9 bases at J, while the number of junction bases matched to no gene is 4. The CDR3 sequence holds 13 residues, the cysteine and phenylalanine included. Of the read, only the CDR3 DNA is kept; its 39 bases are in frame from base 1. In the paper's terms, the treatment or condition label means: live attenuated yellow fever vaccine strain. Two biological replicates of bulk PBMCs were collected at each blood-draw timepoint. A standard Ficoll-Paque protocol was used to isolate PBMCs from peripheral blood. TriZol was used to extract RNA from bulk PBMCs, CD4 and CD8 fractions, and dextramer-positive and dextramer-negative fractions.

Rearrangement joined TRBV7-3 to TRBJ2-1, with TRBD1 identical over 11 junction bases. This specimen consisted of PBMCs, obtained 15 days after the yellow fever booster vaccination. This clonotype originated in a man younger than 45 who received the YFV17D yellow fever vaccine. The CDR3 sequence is CASSWTGGVEQFF. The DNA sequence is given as TGTGCCAGCAGTTGGACAGGGGGCGTTGAGCAGTTCTTC.